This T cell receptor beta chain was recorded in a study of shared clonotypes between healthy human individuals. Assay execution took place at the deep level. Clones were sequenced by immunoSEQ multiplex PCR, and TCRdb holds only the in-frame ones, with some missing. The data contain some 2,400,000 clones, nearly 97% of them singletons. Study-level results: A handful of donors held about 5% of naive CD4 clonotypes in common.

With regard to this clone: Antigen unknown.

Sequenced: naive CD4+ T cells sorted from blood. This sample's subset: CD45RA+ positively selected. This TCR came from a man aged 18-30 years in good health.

The chain's CDR3 is CASSQADTIYF. DNA of the CDR3: TGTGCCAGCAGCCAAGCGGACACCATATATTTT. The V gene is TRBV14, the J gene TRBJ1-3; D is unresolved. Per the germline V gene, CDR1 is SGHDN and CDR2 is FVKESK. The V end was cut by 1 base, the J end by 8 bases, with 3 bases between. This CDR3 is 11 amino acids long.